Listed below are T cell receptor beta chains from one sample, sequenced in a study of cytomegalovirus exposure and HLA in healthy donors. Only in-frame clones appear in the TCRdb table, and some are missing; sequencing was by immunoSEQ multiplex PCR. The sample holds about 150,000 clones; 65% to 90% are singletons and the top ten take almost 2%. The sample was PBMCs. All receptors come from a woman aged 18-35 years in good health and CMV-seronegative. Each CDR3 is given with its conserved first and last residue. The D gene is left open where the match is weak. Clone size, where shown, is once, few, many, or a class for clones that have expanded.

j_call: TRBJ2-4
clone_size: -
d_call: TRBD1
v_call: TRBV15
cdr3_aa: CATSKRTGGIDIQYF
cdr3_nt: TGTGCCACCAGCAAAAGGACAGGGGGCATAGACATTCAGTACTTC

j_call: TRBJ1-1
clone_size: -
d_call: -
v_call: TRBV18
cdr3_aa: CASSLLEGTEAFF
cdr3_nt: TGTGCCAGCTCACTCCTGGAGGGTACTGAAGCTTTCTTT

j_call: TRBJ2-2
clone_size: -
d_call: -
v_call: TRBV18
cdr3_aa: CASSPPSGQYTGELFF
cdr3_nt: TGTGCCAGCTCACCACCAAGCGGACAGTACACCGGGGAGCTGTTTTTT

j_call: TRBJ1-3
clone_size: -
d_call: -
v_call: TRBV9
cdr3_aa: CASSVLGGTTSGNTIYF
cdr3_nt: TGTGCCAGCAGCGTACTGGGGGGAACGACCTCTGGAAACACCATATATTTT

j_call: TRBJ2-5
clone_size: -
d_call: -
v_call: TRBV27
cdr3_aa: CASSPRAPSVQETQYF
cdr3_nt: TGTGCCAGCAGTCCCCGGGCCCCTAGCGTCCAAGAGACCCAGTACTTC

j_call: TRBJ1-2
clone_size: -
d_call: TRBD1
v_call: TRBV28
cdr3_aa: CASSLVEGAWGYTF
cdr3_nt: TGTGCCAGCAGTTTAGTTGAGGGGGCGTGGGGCTACACCTTC

j_call: TRBJ2-2
clone_size: -
d_call: TRBD2
v_call: TRBV18
cdr3_aa: CASSPGLAGENTGELFF
cdr3_nt: TGTGCCAGCTCACCGGGACTAGCGGGAGAAAACACCGGGGAGCTGTTTTTT

j_call: TRBJ1-1
clone_size: -
d_call: -
v_call: TRBV7-9
cdr3_aa: CASNSYRVRNTEAFF
cdr3_nt: TGTGCCAGCAACTCGTACAGGGTCCGGAACACTGAAGCTTTCTTT

j_call: TRBJ2-7
clone_size: -
d_call: TRBD1
v_call: TRBV23-1
cdr3_aa: CASSQSDRGCYEQYF
cdr3_nt: TGCGCCAGCAGTCAATCCGACAGGGGGTGCTACGAGCAGTACTTC

j_call: TRBJ2-5
clone_size: -
d_call: TRBD1
v_call: TRBV9
cdr3_aa: CASSPSGTGGHETQYF
cdr3_nt: TGTGCCAGCAGCCCATCCGGGACAGGGGGCCACGAGACCCAGTACTTC

j_call: TRBJ2-1
clone_size: -
d_call: TRBD2
v_call: TRBV13
cdr3_aa: CASSFLRRERVYEQFF
cdr3_nt: TGTGCCAGCAGCTTCCTTCGGCGGGAGCGGGTTTATGAGCAGTTCTTC

j_call: TRBJ2-2
clone_size: -
d_call: -
v_call: TRBV7-3
cdr3_aa: CASSSHQGLLSNTGELFF
cdr3_nt: TGTGCCAGCAGCTCCCACCAGGGGCTACTCTCGAACACCGGGGAGCTGTTTTTT

j_call: TRBJ2-5
clone_size: -
d_call: -
v_call: TRBV2
cdr3_aa: CASSEALQTQYF
cdr3_nt: TGTGCCAGCAGTGAGGCTCTGCAGACCCAGTACTTC

j_call: TRBJ2-7
clone_size: -
d_call: TRBD2
v_call: TRBV7-3
cdr3_aa: CASSRLAGDEQYF
cdr3_nt: TGTGCCAGCAGCAGACTAGCGGGAGACGAGCAGTACTTC

j_call: TRBJ1-1
clone_size: -
d_call: -
v_call: TRBV28
cdr3_aa: CASSLSGERTEAFF
cdr3_nt: TGTGCCAGCAGTTTATCAGGGGAGAGGACTGAAGCTTTCTTT

j_call: TRBJ2-4
clone_size: -
d_call: TRBD1
v_call: TRBV5-6
cdr3_aa: CASSLPGQENIQYF
cdr3_nt: TGTGCCAGCAGCTTGCCCGGACAGGAAAACATTCAGTACTTC

j_call: TRBJ1-2
clone_size: once
d_call: TRBD1
v_call: TRBV19
cdr3_aa: CASSPDREVYGYTF
cdr3_nt: TGTGCCAGTAGTCCAGACAGGGAGGTCTATGGCTACACCTTC

j_call: TRBJ1-5
clone_size: -
d_call: -
v_call: TRBV19
cdr3_aa: CASSIRGQQPQHF
cdr3_nt: TGTGCCAGTAGTATAAGGGGCCAACAGCCCCAGCATTTT

j_call: TRBJ2-5
clone_size: -
d_call: -
v_call: TRBV23-1
cdr3_aa: CASHVRDLGEQETQYF
cdr3_nt: TGCGCCAGCCACGTCCGGGATCTTGGGGAGCAAGAGACCCAGTACTTC

j_call: TRBJ2-7
clone_size: -
d_call: TRBD1
v_call: TRBV5-1
cdr3_aa: CASRVTGESEQYF
cdr3_nt: TGCGCCAGCAGGGTGACAGGGGAGAGTGAGCAGTACTTC

j_call: TRBJ1-1
clone_size: -
d_call: TRBD1
v_call: TRBV19
cdr3_aa: CASEDRSFAMDTEAFF
cdr3_nt: TGTGCCAGTGAGGACAGGAGCTTCGCCATGGACACTGAAGCTTTCTTT